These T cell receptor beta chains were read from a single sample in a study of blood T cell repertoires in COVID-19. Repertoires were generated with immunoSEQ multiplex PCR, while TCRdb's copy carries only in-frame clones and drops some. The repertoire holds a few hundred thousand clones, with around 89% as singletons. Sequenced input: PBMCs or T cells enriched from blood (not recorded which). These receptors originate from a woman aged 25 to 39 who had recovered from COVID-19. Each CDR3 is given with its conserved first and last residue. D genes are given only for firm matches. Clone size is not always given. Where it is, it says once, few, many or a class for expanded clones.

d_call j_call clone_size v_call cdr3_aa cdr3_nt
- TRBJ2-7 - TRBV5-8 CASSKLTGSYEQYF TGTGCCAGCAGCAAACTAACAGGGTCCTACGAGCAGTACTTC
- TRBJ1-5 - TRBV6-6 CASNPAEDQPQHF TGTGCCAGCAACCCGGCTGAGGATCAGCCCCAGCATTTT
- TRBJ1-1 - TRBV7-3 CASGRNSNTEAFF TGTGCCAGCGGCAGGAACTCGAACACTGAAGCTTTCTTT
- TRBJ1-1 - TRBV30 CAWSGRSNTEAFF TGTGCCTGGAGTGGGAGATCGAACACTGAAGCTTTCTTT
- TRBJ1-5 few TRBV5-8 CASSLRDQPQHF TGTGCCAGCAGCTTGCGGGATCAGCCCCAGCATTTT
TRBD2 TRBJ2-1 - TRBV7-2 CASSLSGGSYNEQFF TGTGCCAGCAGCCTGAGCGGGGGCTCCTACAATGAGCAGTTCTTC
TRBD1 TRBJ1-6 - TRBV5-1 CASSLGFSTGEGSPLHF TGCGCCAGCAGCTTGGGCTTCTCGACAGGGGAGGGTTCACCCCTCCACTTT
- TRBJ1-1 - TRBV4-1 CASSQQVTQRNTEAFF TGCGCCAGCAGCCAACAGGTGACCCAGAGGAACACTGAAGCTTTCTTT
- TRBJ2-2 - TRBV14 CASSPVGILGNTGELFF TGTGCCAGCAGCCCCGTCGGGATACTCGGAAACACCGGGGAGCTGTTTTTT
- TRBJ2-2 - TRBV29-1 CSVAAPGRGGTGELFF TGCAGCGTTGCCGCTCCGGGCCGTGGAGGCACCGGGGAGCTGTTTTTT
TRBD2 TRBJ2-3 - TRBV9 CASSPPGLAGQDTQYF TGTGCCAGCAGCCCTCCGGGACTAGCGGGGCAAGATACGCAGTATTTT
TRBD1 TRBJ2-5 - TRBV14 CASSPLGTGTQETQYF TGTGCCAGCAGCCCTCTGGGGACAGGGACCCAAGAGACCCAGTACTTC
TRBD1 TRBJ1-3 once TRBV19 CASSSTGGSGNTIYF TGTGCCAGTAGTTCGACAGGGGGCTCTGGAAACACCATATATTTT
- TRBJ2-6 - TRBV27 CASSPQGQLPGANVLTF TGTGCCAGCAGCCCCCAGGGGCAGCTTCCTGGGGCCAACGTCCTGACTTTC
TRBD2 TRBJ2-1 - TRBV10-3 CATLSSGSLSYNEQFF TGTGCCACCCTGTCTAGCGGGAGTCTGTCCTACAATGAGCAGTTCTTC
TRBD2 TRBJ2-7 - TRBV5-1 CASSSRTSGSYEQYF TGCGCCAGCAGCTCGAGGACTAGCGGGAGCTACGAGCAGTACTTC
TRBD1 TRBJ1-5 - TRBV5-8 CASSRPQGQGPDQPQHF TGTGCCAGCAGCCGACCCCAGGGACAGGGACCGGATCAGCCCCAGCATTTT
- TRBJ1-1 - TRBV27 CASTPAGSYSLLTEAFF TGTGCCAGCACCCCCGCGGGAAGCTACTCGCTCCTAACTGAAGCTTTCTTT
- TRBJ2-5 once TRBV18 CATIGEAGETQYF TGTGCCACCATTGGAGAGGCCGGAGAGACCCAGTACTTC
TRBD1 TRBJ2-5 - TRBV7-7 CASSTTGDQETQYF TGTGCTAGCAGCACGACAGGGGACCAAGAGACCCAGTACTTC